Sequencing of this T cell receptor (beta chain) was carried out in a study of persistence of HIV-infected CD4 T cells. In the case of this clone: What it binds is not known.

The ends were cut back, 4 bases at V and 2 bases at J, with 14 bases in the middle. This CDR3 spans 15 amino acids. Germline values: CDR1 SGDLS, CDR2 YYNGEE. This was the immunoSEQ version 4 assay in survey mode. This table comes from immunoSEQ multiplex PCR, and its TCRdb copy is limited to in-frame clones, with some not included. The sample carries approximately 31,000 clones, roughly 82% recorded once. Points from the study as a whole: TCR analyses could not target the rare provirus-carrying CMV-responding cells. Antigen-responding cells were enriched for degenerate expanded CDR3beta sequences.

Lysates of CMV-infected fibroblasts at roughly 10 ug/mL stimulated these cells. CD40L-negative CD69-negative CD45RO-high memory CD4+ T cells were sorted as populations depleted of antigen-responding cells. Donors were HIV-1-infected adults who began suppressive ART during chronic infection. Donors had CD4+ T cell counts above 400 cells/uL and were CMV-seropositive. This specimen consisted of CD4+ T cells sorted from PBMCs after roughly 18-hour stimulation, obtained from a patient who received antiretroviral therapy. The TCR originated in an adult woman with HIV who was CMV-seropositive. The V and J genes are TRBV9 and TRBJ2-3, with D perhaps TRBD1 or TRBD2 (5 bases each). This chain's CDR3 is CASSSTGAVTDTQYF. CDR3 bases: TGTGCCAGCAGCTCAACAGGAGCGGTCACAGATACGCAGTATTTT.